The 2 T cell receptor beta chains below come from one sample, sequenced in a study of T-cell reconstitution after alpha-beta-depleted transplantation in children. The TCRbeta library incorporated unique molecular identifiers. From the PCR reads, TCRdb called clonotypes with MiXCR, one entry per CDR3 protein. The sample lists about 250,000 distinct CDR3 sequences, around 25% occurring once. The sequencing used PBMCs, mostly from graft donor cells, collected 360 days after TCRalphabeta/CD19-depleted stem cell transplant. These receptors were collected from a female patient under 10 years old who had a stem cell transplant for congenital amegakaryocytic thrombocytopenia, so the T cells may come from the graft donor.

V usage is TRBV20-1 and J usage is TRBJ2-1; 8 positions agree with TRBD1. The CDR3 is 16 amino acids. With 6 bases clipped from V and 6 bases from J, the junction kept 16 bases outside the gene matches. The germline CDR1 and CDR2 sequences are DFQATT and SNEGSKA (reference sequence). The CDR3 bases are TGCAGTGCCGCGCACACCGGACAGGGAGATGTCAATGAGCAGTTCTTC. Amino acid sequence: CSAAHTGQGDVNEQFF.

This clonotype has at least ten counts. V gene TRBV4-3 combines with J gene TRBJ2-1, with 12 bases lining up with TRBD2. The CDR3 covers 17 residues. V shed 1 base and J 3 bases; nucleotides not matched to a gene: 4. Germline V lookup: CDR1 LGHNA, CDR2 YSLEER. The CDR3 is CASSQGLAGEGYNEQFF. CDR3 nucleotide sequence: TGCGCCAGCAGCCAAGGACTAGCGGGAGAGGGCTACAATGAGCAGTTCTTC.